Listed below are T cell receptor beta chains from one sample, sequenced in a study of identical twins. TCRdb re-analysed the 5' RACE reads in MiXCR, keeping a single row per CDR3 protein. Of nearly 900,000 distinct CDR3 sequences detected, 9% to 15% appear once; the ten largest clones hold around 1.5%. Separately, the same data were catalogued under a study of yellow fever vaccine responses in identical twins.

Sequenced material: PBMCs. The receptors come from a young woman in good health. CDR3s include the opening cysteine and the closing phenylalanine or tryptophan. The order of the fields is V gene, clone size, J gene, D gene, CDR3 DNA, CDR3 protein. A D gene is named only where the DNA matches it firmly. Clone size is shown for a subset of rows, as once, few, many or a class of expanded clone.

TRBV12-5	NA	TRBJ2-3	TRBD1	TGTGCTAGTGGCTCCGGGACAGGTACAGATACGCAGTATTTT	CASGSGTGTDTQYF
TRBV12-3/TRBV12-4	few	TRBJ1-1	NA	TGTGCCAGCAGCCCCGCAGGGGATGTGAGGAACACTGAAGCTTTCTTT	CASSPAGDVRNTEAFF
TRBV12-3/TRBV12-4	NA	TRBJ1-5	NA	TGTGCCAGCAGTCCGGACCTATGGGGCAATCAGCCCCAGCATTTT	CASSPDLWGNQPQHF
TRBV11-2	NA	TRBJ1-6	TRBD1	TGTGCCAGCAGCGAAGGGACAGCGGGGAAGTATAATTCACCCCTCCACTTT	CASSEGTAGKYNSPLHF
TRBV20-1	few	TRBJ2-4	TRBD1	TGCAGTGCCGCGACAGGGGGCGCGGGAGCCAAAAACATTCAGTACTTC	CSAATGGAGAKNIQYF
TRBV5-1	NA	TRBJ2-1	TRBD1	TGCGCCAGCAGCTTGATAGGGACAGCCAATGAGCAGTTCTTC	CASSLIGTANEQFF
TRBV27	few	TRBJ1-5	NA	TGTGCCAGCGCCGGTGGCAATCAGCCCCAGCATTTT	CASAGGNQPQHF
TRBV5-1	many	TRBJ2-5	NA	TGCGCCAGCAGCTTGGAATCGGATAGAGAGACCCAGTACTTC	CASSLESDRETQYF
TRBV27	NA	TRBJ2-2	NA	TGTGCCACGGCACTCCTCCAGCTGAGACCCGGGGAGCTGTTTTTT	CATALLQLRPGELFF
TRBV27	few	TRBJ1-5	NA	TGTGCCAGCAGTTTCCCCCCTAGACAAGGGGACGACAATCAGCCCCAGCATTTT	CASSFPPRQGDDNQPQHF
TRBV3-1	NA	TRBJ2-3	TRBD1	TGTGCCAGCAGCCAAAACAGGGGGATCGCCACAGATACGCAGTATTTT	CASSQNRGIATDTQYF
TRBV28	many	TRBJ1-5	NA	TGTGCCAGCAGACCCGTGGCCATCGGCAATCAGCCCCAGCATTTT	CASRPVAIGNQPQHF
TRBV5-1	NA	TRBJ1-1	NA	TGCGCCAGCAGCATCGACAAGAACACTGAAGCTTTCTTT	CASSIDKNTEAFF